Listed below are T cell receptor beta chains from one sample, sequenced in a study of T-cell memory formation after mild COVID-19. TCRdb itself ran the 5' RACE reads through MiXCR, one entry per CDR3 protein. This sample carries about 140,000 distinct CDR3 sequences, 6% of them seen once, and the ten largest clones take about 2%. Sequencing input: PBMCs or a T cell subset sorted from them (not recorded which). The receptors stem from an adult woman who had mild COVID-19 (a few samples of this study predate the infection). Cell type and time point are not known. The CDR3 runs from the conserved cysteine through the conserved F or W. D genes are given only for firm matches. Rows may omit the clone size; those that give it use once, few, many or a size class.

D gene	V gene	clone size	J gene	CDR3 protein	CDR3 DNA
-	TRBV20-1	few	TRBJ1-4	CSASRGAVLSNEKLFF	TGCAGTGCTAGTAGGGGGGCGGTTTTGTCTAATGAAAAACTGTTTTTT
TRBD2	TRBV5-6	many	TRBJ2-5	CASLVAGGPQETQYF	TGTGCCAGCCTTGTAGCGGGGGGGCCTCAAGAGACCCAGTACTTC
TRBD2	TRBV12-3/TRBV12-4	many	TRBJ2-4	CASSLERGSLSKNIQYF	TGTGCCAGCAGTTTAGAGCGCGGGAGCCTTTCCAAAAACATTCAGTACTTC
-	TRBV11-1	many	TRBJ1-1	CASSFRRITEAFF	TGTGCCAGCAGCTTCCGGAGGATCACTGAAGCTTTCTTT
-	TRBV4-3	-	TRBJ2-7	CASSQGRGGEQYF	TGCGCCAGCAGCCAAGGGAGGGGCGGCGAGCAGTACTTC
-	TRBV6-5	-	TRBJ1-1	CASSYGKSTEAFF	TGTGCCAGCAGTTACGGGAAGAGCACTGAAGCTTTCTTT
-	TRBV5-1	many	TRBJ2-1	CASSPGHLDEQFF	TGCGCCAGCAGCCCGGGACACCTCGATGAGCAGTTCTTC
TRBD2	TRBV7-3	many	TRBJ2-5	CASSLTGTTSGETQYF	TGTGCCAGCAGCTTAACGGGGACTACCAGCGGGGAGACCCAGTACTTC
-	TRBV7-7	many	TRBJ2-7	CASSLVVSQFYEQYF	TGTGCTAGCAGCTTAGTGGTATCGCAATTCTACGAGCAGTACTTC
TRBD1	TRBV12-3/TRBV12-4	few	TRBJ2-5	CASSPLTGEETQYF	TGTGCCAGCAGTCCCTTAACAGGGGAGGAGACCCAGTACTTC
-	TRBV7-6	-	TRBJ2-3	CASSSITGPHTDTQYF	TGTGCCAGCAGCTCCATTACAGGGCCCCACACAGATACGCAGTATTTT
-	TRBV15	many	TRBJ1-1	CATSRPPSVRGTEAFF	TGTGCCACCAGCAGACCCCCGTCCGTTAGAGGGACTGAAGCTTTCTTT
-	TRBV7-9	many	TRBJ2-7	CASSLLGPYEQYF	TGTGCCAGCAGCCTCCTCGGGCCCTACGAGCAGTACTTC
-	TRBV11-1	few	TRBJ1-3	CASSPRRDSGNTIYF	TGTGCCAGCAGCCCGAGACGGGACTCTGGAAACACCATATATTTT
TRBD2	TRBV6-2/TRBV6-3	-	TRBJ2-3	CASSYPGGGTDTQYF	TGTGCCAGCAGTTACCCGGGGGGGGGCACAGATACGCAGTATTTT
-	TRBV5-6	few	TRBJ2-1	CASSLTSSVNNEQFF	TGTGCCAGCAGCTTGACTAGCTCGGTCAACAATGAGCAGTTCTTC
TRBD2	TRBV4-3	many	TRBJ2-3	CASSASPMAGALGTQYF	TGCGCCAGCAGCGCTAGCCCCATGGCGGGAGCCCTTGGTACGCAGTATTTT
-	TRBV15	many	TRBJ2-4	CATSRDGGKRPHKNIQYF	TGTGCCACCAGCAGAGATGGAGGAAAGCGCCCCCACAAAAACATTCAGTACTTC
-	TRBV9	few	TRBJ1-1	CASRGLEGGGTEAFF	TGTGCCAGCAGAGGCTTAGAGGGTGGGGGCACTGAAGCTTTCTTT
TRBD1	TRBV9	few	TRBJ1-5	CASRFTGGVGGADQPQHF	TGTGCCAGCAGATTTACCGGAGGGGTAGGGGGCGCCGATCAGCCCCAGCATTTT
-	TRBV6-5	many	TRBJ1-6	CASSYGTADSPLHF	TGTGCCAGCAGTTACGGGACCGCCGATTCACCCCTCCACTTT
-	TRBV24-1	-	TRBJ2-1	CATSEPPGTGGLNEQFF	TGTGCCACCAGTGAACCTCCCGGGACCGGCGGCTTGAATGAGCAGTTCTTC
-	TRBV7-2	many	TRBJ2-3	CASSFQIGGTDTQYF	TGTGCCAGCAGCTTCCAAATAGGGGGCACAGATACGCAGTATTTT
-	TRBV4-2	many	TRBJ2-7	CASSQANRLPSYEQYF	TGTGCCAGCAGCCAAGCAAATCGACTACCCTCCTACGAGCAGTACTTC
-	TRBV5-6	-	TRBJ1-4	CASSRWGPGPNEKLFF	TGTGCCAGCAGCCGGTGGGGTCCAGGCCCAAATGAAAAACTGTTTTTT
TRBD2	TRBV20-1	few	TRBJ2-3	CSALLVGGFTDTQYF	TGCAGTGCTCTCCTAGTGGGAGGGTTCACAGATACGCAGTATTTT
-	TRBV20-1	-	TRBJ2-6	CSAKEISGANVLTF	TGCAGTGCTAAGGAGATCTCTGGGGCCAACGTCCTGACTTTC
-	TRBV20-1	few	TRBJ1-3	CSAVPVQVPGNTIYF	TGCAGTGCGGTACCAGTCCAGGTTCCTGGAAACACCATATATTTT
TRBD2	TRBV20-1	many	TRBJ2-1	CSARGGASYNEQFF	TGCAGTGCCCGGGGGGGAGCGTCCTACAATGAGCAGTTCTTC
TRBD2	TRBV5-1	few	TRBJ2-3	CASSKSGTRNTDTQYF	TGCGCCAGCAGCAAATCCGGGACTAGAAACACAGATACGCAGTATTTT
-	TRBV7-3	few	TRBJ2-2	CASSPGGGQMNTGELFF	TGTGCCAGCAGCCCCGGGGGAGGACAGATGAACACCGGGGAGCTGTTTTTT
-	TRBV7-6	few	TRBJ2-3	CASSPRTASTDTQYF	TGTGCCAGCAGCCCGCGGACGGCTAGCACAGATACGCAGTATTTT
TRBD2	TRBV10-3	many	TRBJ2-7	CAISEIAGVGEQYF	TGTGCCATCAGTGAAATAGCGGGAGTCGGCGAGCAGTACTTC
-	TRBV20-1	many	TRBJ1-1	CSAWHGPNTEAFF	TGCAGTGCTTGGCACGGACCCAACACTGAAGCTTTCTTT
-	TRBV5-1	many	TRBJ2-5	CASSLDQGRETQYF	TGCGCCAGCAGCTTGGATCAGGGGCGTGAGACCCAGTACTTC
TRBD2	TRBV27	many	TRBJ2-3	CASSRPGLAGVSTDTQYF	TGTGCCAGCAGCCGACCGGGACTAGCGGGAGTAAGCACAGATACGCAGTATTTT
-	TRBV12-3/TRBV12-4	many	TRBJ1-1	CASRRTANTEAFF	TGTGCCAGCAGGAGGACAGCGAACACTGAAGCTTTCTTT
-	TRBV5-1	-	TRBJ1-1	CASSFQGGLRNTEAFF	TGCGCCAGCAGCTTTCAAGGGGGGCTTCGGAACACTGAAGCTTTCTTT
-	TRBV7-9	few	TRBJ1-1	CASSLRAGNTEAFF	TGTGCCAGCAGCTTAAGGGCAGGGAACACTGAAGCTTTCTTT
-	TRBV29-1	few	TRBJ1-2	CSVVGVYGYTF	TGCAGCGTTGTGGGGGTTTATGGCTACACCTTC
-	TRBV12-3/TRBV12-4	few	TRBJ1-2	CASTWIGGNYGYTF	TGTGCCAGCACCTGGATAGGGGGGAACTATGGCTACACCTTC
TRBD1	TRBV12-3/TRBV12-4	-	TRBJ2-5	CASSLTGGRAETQYF	TGTGCCAGCAGTTTAACAGGGGGCAGGGCAGAGACCCAGTACTTC
-	TRBV7-8	few	TRBJ2-1	CASSQNTEGLRRFF	TGTGCCAGCAGCCAAAATACCGAGGGACTTCGTCGGTTCTTC
TRBD2	TRBV4-1	many	TRBJ2-2	CASSAGRGTNTGELFF	TGCGCCAGCAGCGCCGGGAGGGGAACAAACACCGGGGAGCTGTTTTTT
TRBD1	TRBV7-9	many	TRBJ1-2	CASSLAGQGGYTF	TGTGCCAGCAGCTTAGCGGGACAGGGTGGCTACACCTTC
-	TRBV2	-	TRBJ2-5	CASSEGAQETQYF	TGTGCCAGCAGTGAGGGCGCGCAAGAGACCCAGTACTTC
-	TRBV29-1	few	TRBJ1-1	CSVEGGSAFF	TGCAGCGTTGAAGGAGGGTCGGCTTTCTTT
TRBD1	TRBV24-1	-	TRBJ2-2	CATSDATGTGNTGELFF	TGTGCCACCAGTGACGCAACCGGGACAGGGAACACCGGGGAGCTGTTTTTT
-	TRBV5-1	many	TRBJ1-5	CASSLEVGNQPQHF	TGCGCCAGCAGCTTGGAGGTCGGTAATCAGCCCCAGCATTTT
-	TRBV20-1	many	TRBJ2-5	CSAREGSQETQYF	TGCAGTGCTAGAGAGGGCAGCCAAGAGACCCAGTACTTC
-	TRBV12-3/TRBV12-4	many	TRBJ1-1	CASTPVGARAFF	TGTGCCAGCACCCCCGTGGGGGCGCGAGCTTTCTTT
TRBD2	TRBV7-2	-	TRBJ2-3	CASSRPAGVSRADTQYF	TGTGCCAGCAGCCGCCCGGCGGGAGTTTCGAGAGCAGATACGCAGTATTTT
TRBD2	TRBV29-1	many	TRBJ2-1	CSASRKLAGGNEQFF	TGCAGCGCCTCAAGGAAATTAGCGGGGGGGAATGAGCAGTTCTTC
TRBD2	TRBV3-1	many	TRBJ2-1	CASSQEGLAGGNEQFF	TGTGCCAGCAGCCAAGAGGGACTAGCGGGGGGCAATGAGCAGTTCTTC
-	TRBV5-6	many	TRBJ2-5	CASSRLETQYF	TGTGCCAGCAGCCGATTGGAGACCCAGTACTTC
-	TRBV30	few	TRBJ2-7	CAWSLQVYEQYF	TGTGCCTGGAGTCTTCAGGTCTACGAGCAGTACTTC
-	TRBV12-3/TRBV12-4	many	TRBJ1-6	CASSANSPLHF	TGTGCCAGCAGCGCGAATTCACCCCTCCACTTT